The clone carrying this TCR beta chain came up many times. Its antigen remains unknown. The CDR3 has 13 residues. The V end lost 4 bases, the J end lost 4 bases, and 13 bases lay between the germline ends. In germline, CDR1 is SQVTM, CDR2 ANQGSEA. Reverse transcription used around 540 ng RNA and constant-region primers for alpha and beta. Alpha and beta chain libraries were made separately by chain-specific third strand synthesis with multiplexing indices. From the 5' RACE reads, TCRdb called clonotypes with MiXCR, one entry per CDR3 protein. Among about 10,000 distinct CDR3 sequences listed, around 5.2% were seen once. The data derive from a study of HIV-infected patients and healthy controls. No cell fractionation was done, so the repertoire covers all unsorted peripheral blood T cells. Peripheral blood, approximately 2.5 ml, was drawn for RNA extraction. Donors were HIV-infected adults who had not yet started antiretroviral therapy but were about to begin.

Findings of the study overall: In HIV-infected patients, the apparent post-therapy Gini index recovery did not replicate in size-matched data. HLA types of the donors remained undetermined.

The material sequenced was blood, taken before antiretroviral therapy. The receptor was isolated from an adult with HIV infection. The gene calls are TRBV29-1 and TRBJ1-2, with D maybe TRBD1 (6 bases). The CDR3 here is CSVGGGAGYGYTF. The CDR3 DNA reads as TGCAGCGTTGGAGGGGGGGCAGGCTATGGCTACACCTTC.